This passage covers 19 T cell receptor beta chains from one sample sequenced in a study of CD8+ T cells in alopecia areata. Extracted RNA was reverse transcribed, and the resulting cDNA served as sequencing template. Generated by immunoSEQ multiplex PCR, the TCRdb table keeps only in-frame clones and is missing some. The profile covers about 140,000 clones, with about half appearing a single time and 0.99% taken by the ten largest. The sequences come from CD4+ T cells sorted from blood, collected at week 0. The receptors stem from a human donor with alopecia areata.

The J gene is TRBJ2-2, the V gene TRBV5-8; unclear D gene. V was shortened by 0 bases and J by 1 base, with 7 bases between the two germline ends. Germline CDR1 SGHTS, CDR2 YDEGEE. The CDR3 consists of 15 residues. The CDR3 is CASSLVGRNTGELFF. The CDR3, as DNA: TGTGCCAGCAGCTTGGTAGGGCGGAACACCGGGGAGCTGTTTTTT.

V gene TRBV2 combines with J gene TRBJ1-2; possible D gene TRBD1, 5 bases. V lost 10 bases to trimming and J lost 4 bases, with 16 bases between them. Per germline, CDR1 SNHLY and CDR2 FYNNEI. The CDR3 sequence is 13 residues long. The CDR3 loop reads CATSTGSRYGYTF. As DNA, the CDR3 is TGTGCCACCAGCACAGGTTCTCGCTATGGCTACACCTTC.

In its sample, this clone was seen a few times. This chain uses TRBV30 with TRBJ2-1; D possibly matches TRBD1 or TRBD2 (5 bases each). The CDR3 has 14 residues. V shed 3 bases and J shed 0 bases, with 9 bases lying between them. Looked up from germline, CDR1 is GTSNPN and CDR2 is SVGIG (reference sequence). In nucleotides, the CDR3 is TGTGCCTGGAGGGGGGAAGCCTCCTACAATGAGCAGTTCTTC. Protein: CAWRGEASYNEQFF.

The rearrangement links TRBV30 to TRBJ2-6; the match to TRBD1 covers 10 bases. Losses at the gene ends were 8 bases for V and 1 base for J; bases not matched to a gene: 2. The CDR3 has 14 residues. Germline CDR1 reads GTSNPN; CDR2 reads SVGIG (reference sequence). The CDR3 reads CARDRGSGANVLTF. The CDR3, as DNA: TGTGCCCGGGACAGGGGATCTGGGGCCAACGTCCTGACTTTC.

The V and J genes are TRBV25-1 and TRBJ2-2; D possibly corresponds to TRBD2 (5 bases). This CDR3 has 12 residues. Trimming left V 7 bases short and J 7 bases short, with 10 bases between. Germline V gene lookup returns CDR1 MGHDK and CDR2 SYGVNS. In nucleotides, the CDR3 is TGTGCCAGCACCTACGGGGTCGGGGAGCTGTTTTTT. Its translation is CASTYGVGELFF.

V is TRBV29-1 and J is TRBJ2-2, with D possibly called TRBD1 or TRBD2 (5 bases each). The CDR3 runs 14 residues. Trimming took off 8 bases at V and 6 bases at J, with 19 bases between the two ends. CDR1 is SQVTM, CDR2 ANQGSEA, per germline. This CDR3 is CSPAGAGLAGELFF. The CDR3 DNA reads as TGCAGCCCTGCCGGGGCCGGACTGGCCGGGGAGCTGTTTTTT.

J is TRBJ2-7 and V is TRBV19; D not resolved. Deletions cut 2 bases from V and 3 bases from J, with 11 bases between. CDR3 length: 14 amino acids. Germline assignment: CDR1 LNHDA and CDR2 SQIVND (reference sequence). The CDR3 DNA follows: TGTGCCAGTAGTATATTGGACGGGTACTACGAGCAGTACTTC. Residues: CASSILDGYYEQYF.

The chain uses TRBV2 and TRBJ1-2; D is ambiguous. Germline CDR1 SNHLY, CDR2 FYNNEI. This CDR3 spans 15 amino acids. V lost 0 bases, J lost 4 bases, and 12 bases lay in between. The CDR3 spells CASSEARLGSYGYTF. The CDR3 DNA sequence: TGTGCCAGCAGTGAAGCCCGGTTAGGGAGCTATGGCTACACCTTC. Full variable domain (outside the CDR3, taken from reference TRBV2 and TRBJ1-2): EPEVTQTPSHQVTQMGQEVILRCVPISNHLYFYWYRQILGQKVEFLVSFYNNEISEKSEIFDDQFSVERPDGSNFTLKIRSTKLEDSAMYFCASSEARLGSYGYTFGSGTRLTVV.

This clone has a handful of counts. V usage is TRBV7-3 and J usage is TRBJ2-3, with 10 bases fitting TRBD2. From germline, CDR1 is SGHTA and CDR2 FQGTGA. The CDR3 sequence is 15 residues long. J lost 4 bases, V lost 3 bases, and 4 bases had no gene match. The CDR3 sequence: CASSFLAGVADTQYF. In DNA form, the CDR3 reads TGTGCCAGCAGCTTCCTAGCGGGAGTGGCAGATACGCAGTATTTT.

This clone was counted between two and nine times. The chain couples TRBV29-1 to TRBJ2-3; a weak D match, TRBD1 (5 bases). V lost 4 bases to trimming and J lost 0 bases, with 8 bases between them. This CDR3 has 13 amino acids. Germline V lookup: CDR1 SQVTM, CDR2 ANQGSEA. The CDR3 DNA reads as TGCAGCGTTGCTAGACAGAGCACAGATACGCAGTATTTT. Amino acids: CSVARQSTDTQYF.

The CDR3 spells CSVETGALSAKYF. The DNA of the CDR3 is TGCAGCGTTGAGACGGGGGCCCTCTCGGCGAAGTACTTC. This chain links TRBV29-1 with TRBJ2-5; D may correspond to TRBD1 or TRBD2 (6 bases each). Germline CDR1 reads SQVTM; CDR2 reads ANQGSEA. The V gene lost 3 bases and the J gene lost 12 bases, with 20 bases spanning the gap. The CDR3 totals 13 residues.

The genes are TRBV10-3 and TRBJ2-2, with TRBD2 identical over 11 bases. Germline trimming cut 7 bases from V and 0 bases from J; bases unmatched to any gene: 1. CDR3 length: 15 amino acids. Germline-derived CDR1 and CDR2 are ENHRY and SYGVKD. In DNA form, the CDR3 reads TGTGCCATCACTAGCGGGAGGCCGAACACCGGGGAGCTGTTTTTT. It yields the protein CAITSGRPNTGELFF.

J is TRBJ2-1 and V is TRBV4-3; D gene ambiguous. The germline gives CDR1 LGHNA, CDR2 YSLEER. The CDR3 covers 16 residues. With 0 bases removed from V and 4 bases from J, the gap between germline ends came to 13 bases. The CDR3 sequence: CASSQELPGPYNEQFF. Here the CDR3 DNA reads TGCGCCAGCAGCCAAGAGCTCCCCGGCCCGTACAATGAGCAGTTCTTC.

This clone was seen a few times. Germline and junction disagree at one end, which may indicate a read error. The genes are TRBV29-1 and TRBJ2-3; TRBD2 matches at 11 bases. The CDR3 spans 14 residues. Germline V gives CDR1 SQVTM, CDR2 ANQGSEA. CDR3 sequence reads: CSLDSGRGTDTQYF. The CDR3 DNA sequence: TGCAGCCTTGATAGCGGGAGGGGCACAGATACGCAGTATTTT.

V gene TRBV29-1 combines with J gene TRBJ2-1, with unresolved D. Germline V gene sequence: CDR1 SQVTM, CDR2 ANQGSEA. This CDR3 comprises 14 residues. V was cut by 4 bases and J by 3 bases, with 13 bases left in between. The CDR3 spells CSVVSRWDYNEQFF. In DNA form, the CDR3 reads TGCAGCGTTGTCTCCAGGTGGGACTACAATGAGCAGTTCTTC.

V usage is TRBV29-1 and J usage is TRBJ2-2; possible D gene TRBD2, 5 bases. The CDR3 has 14 amino acids. Trimming removed 6 bases at V and 3 bases at J, with 14 bases between. From germline, CDR1 is SQVTM and CDR2 ANQGSEA. The CDR3 loop is CSVTLREYTGELFF. The CDR3, as DNA: TGCAGCGTGACCTTGAGGGAGTACACCGGGGAGCTGTTTTTT.

This clone showed up just a few times. The J gene is TRBJ2-3, the V gene TRBV6-5; TRBD2 agrees at 10 bases. The germline CDR1 and CDR2 sequences are MNHEY and SVGAGI. Unmatched junction bases numbered 7, after V lost 7 bases and J lost 9 bases. This CDR3 is 13 amino acids long. The CDR3 spells CASKLAGSGTQYF. The CDR3 nucleotides read TGTGCCAGCAAACTAGCGGGAAGTGGGACGCAGTATTTT.

V gene TRBV2 combines with J gene TRBJ2-1; D not resolved. Trimming stripped 8 bases from V and 6 bases from J, with 14 bases between. This CDR3 comprises 13 residues. Germline CDR1 and CDR2: SNHLY and FYNNEI. The chain's CDR3 is CASQVHMANEQFF. The CDR3 coding sequence is TGTGCCAGCCAAGTCCATATGGCCAATGAGCAGTTCTTC. The entire variable domain, with the rest obtained from reference TRBV2 and TRBJ2-1, is as follows: EPEVTQTPSHQVTQMGQEVILRCVPISNHLYFYWYRQILGQKVEFLVSFYNNEISEKSEIFDDQFSVERPDGSNFTLKIRSTKLEDSAMYFCASQVHMANEQFFGPGTRLTVL.

The V gene is TRBV19, the J gene TRBJ2-1, with 11 bases aligning to TRBD2. Germline V gene lookup returns CDR1 LNHDA and CDR2 SQIVND (reference sequence). The CDR3 loop spans 16 amino acids. The V segment lost 5 bases and the J segment 2 bases; nucleotides outside the gene matches: 5. The CDR3, as DNA: TGTGCCAGTAGTCTAGCGGGAGGCTTTACCTACAATGAGCAGTTCTTC. It codes for CASSLAGGFTYNEQFF.